These 27 T cell receptor beta chains were sequenced from one sample in a study of shared clonotypes between healthy human individuals. The method was immunoSEQ multiplex PCR; TCRdb's version includes in-frame clones alone and lacks a portion of them. This table has some 380,000 clones, about 97% appearing once. Sample: memory CD8+ T cells sorted from blood. Subset noted: CD45RO+ cells pooled with CCR7-negative TemRA cells. These TCRs come from a man in his thirties or forties in good health.

This chain connects TRBV23-1 to TRBJ1-5, with TRBD1 as a possible D gene (6 bases). TRBV23-1 is known as an ORF, though its function is uncertain. V gave up 6 bases and J gave up 3 bases, with 18 bases separating them. CDR3 length equals 16 residues. This CDR3 reads CASRTSTTGPNQPQHF. DNA of the CDR3: TGCGCCAGCAGAACCTCAACGACAGGCCCCAATCAGCCCCAGCATTTT.

The count of this clone is one. The chain employs TRBV4-2 and TRBJ1-3; D gene ambiguous. Germline CDR1 LGHNA, CDR2 YNFKEQ. Between the trimmed V and J ends, which lost 0 bases and 2 bases, there was a span of 5 bases. The CDR3 has 14 residues. The CDR3, as DNA: TGTGCCAGCAGCCAAGATACGGCTGGAAACACCATATATTTT. It specifies CASSQDTAGNTIYF.

V gene TRBV5-8 combines with J gene TRBJ2-7; 7 bases fit TRBD2. Germline loops: CDR1 SGHTS, CDR2 YDEGEE. With V trimmed by 4 bases and J by 3 bases, 10 bases remained unmatched. The CDR3 loop spans 15 amino acids. CDR3: CASSRSFAGVYEQYF. The DNA for the CDR3 is TGTGCCAGCAGCCGTAGCTTTGCGGGAGTCTACGAGCAGTACTTC. The full variable domain, completed using reference TRBV5-8 and TRBJ2-7, is EAGVTQSPTHLIKTRGQQATLRCSPISGHTSVYWYQQALGLGLQFLLWYDEGEERNRGNFPPRFSGRQFPNYSSELNVNALELEDSALYLCASSRSFAGVYEQYFGPGTRLTVT.

The chain is built from TRBV7-6 and TRBJ1-1; D gene ambiguous. The V gene's germline CDR1 is SGHVS and CDR2 FNYEAQ. V gave up 1 base and J gave up 7 bases, with 10 bases separating them. This CDR3 is built from 13 residues. The DNA of the CDR3 is TGTGCCAGCAGCTTAGGCGGCAACGTTGAAGCTTTCTTT. Translating gives CASSLGGNVEAFF.

CDR3 in amino acids: CASSIQTGVEQFF. CDR3 DNA sequence: TGTGCCAGTAGTATACAGACAGGGGTTGAGCAGTTCTTC. The chain links TRBV19 to TRBJ2-1; 8 bases map to TRBD1. The CDR3 length is 13 residues. Per the germline V gene, CDR1 is LNHDA and CDR2 is SQIVND (reference sequence). V lost 2 bases to trimming and J lost 9 bases; unmatched junction nucleotides: 3.

V is TRBV2 and J is TRBJ2-1; D might be TRBD1 or TRBD2, each matching 5 bases. The V and J ends lost 8 bases and 2 bases respectively, with 16 bases between them. Germline CDR1 and CDR2: SNHLY and FYNNEI. The CDR3 is 15 amino acids. The CDR3 sequence: CASVPGPGPYNEQFF. CDR3 DNA: TGTGCCAGCGTACCGGGACCCGGACCCTACAATGAGCAGTTCTTC.

V and J are TRBV10-3 and TRBJ2-2, with TRBD1 matching 11 bases. J lost 0 bases, V lost 2 bases, and 2 bases had no gene match. Germline V gene sequence: CDR1 ENHRY, CDR2 SYGVKD. CDR3 length: 17 amino acids. The CDR3 here is CAISEPGQGANTGELFF. The DNA for the CDR3 is TGTGCCATCAGTGAGCCGGGACAGGGGGCGAACACCGGGGAGCTGTTTTTT.

The count of this clone is one. The rearrangement joins TRBV2 to TRBJ2-1, with no clear D. The CDR3 totals 15 residues. Trimming shortened V by 11 bases and J by 4 bases, and 21 bases separated the two germline ends. CDR1 is SNHLY, CDR2 FYNNEI, per germline. DNA for the CDR3: TGTGCCTCCCAAGGCAAGGGTGCGGCTTACAATGAGCAGTTCTTC. Encoded protein: CASQGKGAAYNEQFF.

The chain carries TRBV28 and TRBJ1-2; D call uncertain. V was clipped by 2 bases and J by 5 bases, with 9 bases between them. CDR3 length: 13 amino acids. Germline V gene data show CDR1 as MDHEN and CDR2 as SYDVKM. CDR3 sequence reads: CASSLRELYGYTF. CDR3 nucleotides: TGTGCCAGCAGTTTAAGGGAATTATATGGCTACACCTTC.

The chain is built from TRBV25-1 and TRBJ1-1, with D hard to call. Trimming removed 0 bases at V and 1 base at J, with 12 bases between. Germline V gene sequence: CDR1 MGHDK, CDR2 SYGVNS. The length of the CDR3 is 16 residues. The CDR3 DNA reads TGTGCCAGCAGTGAATATCCCCAGTCGAAGAACACTGAAGCTTTCTTT. Its translation is CASSEYPQSKNTEAFF. Supplemented by reference TRBV25-1 and TRBJ1-1, the full variable domain reads EADIYQTPRYLVIGTGKKITLECSQTMGHDKMYWYQQDPGMELHLIHYSYGVNSTEKGDLSSESTVSRIRTEHFPLTLESARPSHTSQYLCASSEYPQSKNTEAFFGQGTRLTVV.

The CDR3 nucleotides read TGTGCCAGCAGTCTTACAGCGGGACTATCGGGAGAGCAGTACTTC. Protein sequence: CASSLTAGLSGEQYF. This sequence joins TRBV7-2 and TRBJ2-7; 7 bases are shared with TRBD2. There are 15 residues in the CDR3. The J segment lost 7 bases and the V segment lost 6 bases, leaving 15 bases of the junction unmatched. CDR1 and CDR2 (germline): SGHTA, FQGNSA.

The chain links TRBV27 to TRBJ2-1; tentatively, D is TRBD2 (5 bases). The V end lost 4 bases, the J end lost 8 bases, and 12 bases lay between the germline ends. Germline lookup yields CDR1 MNHEY and CDR2 SMNVEV (reference sequence). The CDR3 sequence is 13 residues long. As DNA, the CDR3 is TGTGCCAGCAGTTCCCTAGCTGGGGATGAGCAGTTCTTC. Its translation is CASSSLAGDEQFF.

The chain has TRBV19 and TRBJ2-7, with D perhaps matching TRBD1 (5 bases). This CDR3 has 13 amino acids. Germline assignment: CDR1 LNHDA and CDR2 SQIVND (reference sequence). Deletions cut 6 bases from V and 2 bases from J, with 11 bases between. The DNA for the CDR3 is TGTGCCAGTAGCCTCAAGGGGACCTACGAGCAGTACTTC. This codes for CASSLKGTYEQYF.

J is TRBJ2-7 and V is TRBV29-1, with 7 positions matching TRBD1. With 4 bases clipped from V and 6 bases from J, the junction kept 9 bases outside the gene matches. Germline CDR1 and CDR2: SQVTM and ANQGSEA. The CDR3 runs 13 residues. The CDR3 DNA follows: TGCAGCGTTGCCCTCCGGGACAGAGCCGAGCAGTACTTC. Translation: CSVALRDRAEQYF.

The CDR3 loop reads CASRGDTQYF. The DNA for the CDR3 is TGTGCCAGCAGGGGAGATACGCAGTATTTT. The V gene is TRBV6-6, the J gene TRBJ2-3; D gene unclear. Germline V gene lookup returns CDR1 MNHNY and CDR2 SVGAGI (reference sequence). CDR3 length: 10 amino acids. The V end lost 6 bases, the J end lost 5 bases, and 3 bases lay between the germline ends.

The rearrangement links TRBV27 to TRBJ1-4; TRBD1 matches 11 bases. This CDR3 is 18 amino acids long. CDR1 is MNHEY, CDR2 SMNVEV, per germline (reference sequence). Germline trimming cut 5 bases from V and 10 bases from J; bases unmatched to any gene: 18. The CDR3 is CASSPQIGQGADWAKLFF. As DNA, the CDR3 is TGTGCCAGCAGTCCCCAAATAGGACAGGGGGCGGATTGGGCAAAACTGTTTTTT.

The chain uses TRBV2 and TRBJ2-3; D remains ambiguous. CDR3 length: 14 residues. CDR1 is SNHLY and CDR2 is FYNNEI in the germline V gene. Trimming took off 8 bases at V and 2 bases at J, with 14 bases between the two ends. The CDR3 sequence is CASPPLGATDTQYF. The CDR3 DNA is TGTGCCAGCCCCCCACTCGGTGCCACAGATACGCAGTATTTT.

J is TRBJ2-2 and V is TRBV7-2, with D unclear. V lost 3 bases, J lost 5 bases, and 10 bases lay in between. CDR1 is SGHTA, CDR2 FQGNSA, per germline. This CDR3 contains 14 residues. CDR3 DNA: TGTGCCAGCAGCTTTCCTTGGAAGACCGGGGAGCTGTTTTTT. Translated: CASSFPWKTGELFF.

This chain links TRBV28 with TRBJ1-1; possible D gene TRBD1, 5 bases. Trimming left V 3 bases short and J 1 base short, with 6 bases between. Germline CDR1 reads MDHEN; CDR2 reads SYDVKM. There are 13 residues in the CDR3. CDR3 in amino acids: CASSFRANTEAFF. In DNA form, the CDR3 reads TGTGCCAGCAGTTTCAGGGCGAACACTGAAGCTTTCTTT.

This chain's CDR3 is CASPPARETQYF. Written as DNA, the CDR3 is TGTGCCAGCCCACCGGCTCGTGAGACCCAGTACTTC. The rearrangement joins TRBV11-3 to TRBJ2-5; D not certain. This CDR3 contains 12 residues. Trimming cost V 8 bases and J 5 bases, with 12 bases left between them. Germline assignment: CDR1 SGHNT and CDR2 YENEEA.

This rearrangement joins TRBV30 to TRBJ2-1; D gene unclear. The length of the CDR3 is 12 residues. Trimming cost V 4 bases and J 3 bases, with 7 bases left between them. Germline CDR1 is GTSNPN and CDR2 is SVGIG (reference sequence). CDR3 in amino acids: CAWKENYNEQFF. CDR3 in DNA: TGTGCCTGGAAGGAGAACTACAATGAGCAGTTCTTC.

V is TRBV19 and J is TRBJ2-7; D might be TRBD1 (6 bases). Germline V gene sequence: CDR1 LNHDA, CDR2 SQIVND (reference sequence). The V and J ends lost 7 bases and 2 bases respectively, with 12 bases between them. This CDR3 is 13 amino acids long. The CDR3 reads CASTQTGTYEQYF. The DNA for the CDR3 is TGTGCCAGTACCCAGACAGGTACCTACGAGCAGTACTTC. Combining the CDR3 with reference TRBV19 and TRBJ2-7 gives the whole variable domain DGGITQSPKYLFRKEGQNVTLSCEQNLNHDAMYWYRQDPGQGLRLIYYSQIVNDFQKGDIAEGYSVSREKKESFPLTVTSAQKNPTAFYLCASTQTGTYEQYFGPGTRLTVT.

The V gene is TRBV15, the J gene TRBJ2-1, with D maybe TRBD2 (6 bases). The germline V gene has CDR1 LNHNV and CDR2 YYDKDF (reference sequence). V lost 4 bases and J 4 bases, leaving 20 bases between the germline ends. The CDR3 is 17 residues long. CDR3 coding DNA: TGTGCCACCAGCATACTTAGGGGACTTGGGACTTACAATGAGCAGTTCTTC. Its protein is CATSILRGLGTYNEQFF.

As DNA, the CDR3 is TGTGCCAGCAGTGAACACGAATATCTCCGAGACCGGGCAGATACGCAGTATTTT. Amino acid sequence: CASSEHEYLRDRADTQYF. The chain recombines TRBV2 with TRBJ2-3; no definite D call. The CDR3 runs to 18 residues. Germline V lookup: CDR1 SNHLY, CDR2 FYNNEI. V gave up 2 bases and J gave up 4 bases, with 22 bases separating them.

This sequence joins TRBV11-2 and TRBJ2-4; perhaps TRBD2 as D (5 bases). The germline V and J ends were trimmed by 6 bases and 0 bases, with 18 bases remaining between them. The germline CDR1 and CDR2 sequences are SGHAT and FQNNGV. There are 17 residues in the CDR3. The CDR3 loop is CASSFSMRALAKNIQYF. For the CDR3, the DNA is TGTGCCAGCAGTTTCTCCATGAGGGCTCTAGCCAAAAACATTCAGTACTTC.

The V and J genes are TRBV10-2 and TRBJ2-7, with 8 bases aligning to TRBD2. CDR1 and CDR2 from the germline V gene are WSHSY and SAAADI. The CDR3 length is 12 residues. J was trimmed by 1 base and V by 11 bases; bases with no gene match: 4. The CDR3 reads CAVLAESYEQYF. The CDR3, as DNA: TGCGCCGTACTAGCGGAGTCCTACGAGCAGTACTTC.

The rearrangement joins TRBV6-4 to TRBJ2-1; 12 bases are a match to TRBD2. Germline CDR1 is MRHNA and CDR2 is SNTAGT. This CDR3 is 15 amino acids long. The junction had 1 base not matched to a gene; V was cut back by 2 bases and J by 5 bases. The CDR3 region has the DNA TGTGCCAGCAGTGACGGACTAGCGGGAAACAATGAGCAGTTCTTC. Protein: CASSDGLAGNNEQFF.